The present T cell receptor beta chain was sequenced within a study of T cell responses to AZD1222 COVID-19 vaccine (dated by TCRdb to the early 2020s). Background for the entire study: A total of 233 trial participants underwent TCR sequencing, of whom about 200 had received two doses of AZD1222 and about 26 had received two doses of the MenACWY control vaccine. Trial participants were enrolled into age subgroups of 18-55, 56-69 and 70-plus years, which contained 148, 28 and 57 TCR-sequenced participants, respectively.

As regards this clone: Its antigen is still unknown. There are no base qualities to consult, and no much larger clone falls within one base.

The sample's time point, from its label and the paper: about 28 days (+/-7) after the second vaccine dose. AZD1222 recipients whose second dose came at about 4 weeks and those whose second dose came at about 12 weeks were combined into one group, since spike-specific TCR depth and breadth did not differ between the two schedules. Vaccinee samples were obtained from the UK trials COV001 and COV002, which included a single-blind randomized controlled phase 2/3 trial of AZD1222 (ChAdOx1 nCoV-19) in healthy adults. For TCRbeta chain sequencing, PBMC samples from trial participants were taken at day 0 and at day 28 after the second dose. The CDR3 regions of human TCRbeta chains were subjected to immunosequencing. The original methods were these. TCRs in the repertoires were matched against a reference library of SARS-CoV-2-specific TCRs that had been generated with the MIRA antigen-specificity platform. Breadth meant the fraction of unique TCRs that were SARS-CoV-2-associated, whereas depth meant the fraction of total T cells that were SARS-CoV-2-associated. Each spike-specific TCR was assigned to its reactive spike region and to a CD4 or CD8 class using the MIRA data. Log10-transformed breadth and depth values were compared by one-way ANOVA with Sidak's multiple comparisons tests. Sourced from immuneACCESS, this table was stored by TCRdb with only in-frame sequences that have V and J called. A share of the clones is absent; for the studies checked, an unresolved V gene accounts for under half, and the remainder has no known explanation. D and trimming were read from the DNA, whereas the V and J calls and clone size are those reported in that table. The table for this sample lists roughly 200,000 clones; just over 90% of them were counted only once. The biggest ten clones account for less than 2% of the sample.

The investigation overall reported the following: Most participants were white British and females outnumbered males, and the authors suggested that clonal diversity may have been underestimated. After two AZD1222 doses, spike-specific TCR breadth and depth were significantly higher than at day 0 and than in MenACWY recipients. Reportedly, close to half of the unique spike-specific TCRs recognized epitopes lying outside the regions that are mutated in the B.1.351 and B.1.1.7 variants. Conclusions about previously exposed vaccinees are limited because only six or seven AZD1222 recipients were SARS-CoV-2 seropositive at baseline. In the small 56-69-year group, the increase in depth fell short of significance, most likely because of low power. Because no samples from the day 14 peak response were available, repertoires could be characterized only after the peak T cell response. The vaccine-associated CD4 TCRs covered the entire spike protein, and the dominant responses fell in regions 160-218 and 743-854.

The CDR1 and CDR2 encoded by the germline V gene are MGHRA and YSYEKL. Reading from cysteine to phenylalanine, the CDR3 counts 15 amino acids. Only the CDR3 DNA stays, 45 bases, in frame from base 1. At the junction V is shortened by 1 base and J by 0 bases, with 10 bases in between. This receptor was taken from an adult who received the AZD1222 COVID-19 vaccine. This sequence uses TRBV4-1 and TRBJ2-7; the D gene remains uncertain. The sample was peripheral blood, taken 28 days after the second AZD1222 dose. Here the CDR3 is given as CASSQGGPSSYEQYF. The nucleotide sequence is TGCGCCAGCAGCCAAGGAGGCCCTTCCTCCTACGAGCAGTACTTC.